These T cell receptor beta chains were read from a single sample in a study of T-cell memory formation after mild COVID-19. A single record per CDR3 protein comes from TCRdb applying MiXCR to the 5' RACE reads. The data show about 170,000 distinct CDR3 sequences, with 10% to 15% seen just once and more than 3% held by the top ten. The sequenced sample was PBMCs or a T cell subset sorted from them (not recorded which). The origin of the receptors is a man younger than 30 who had mild COVID-19 (a few samples of this study predate the infection). Cell type and time point are not known. CDR3s include the opening cysteine and the closing phenylalanine or tryptophan. The order of the fields is V gene, J gene, CDR3 protein.

TRBV6-5	TRBJ2-2	CASSYSAGGVTGELFF
TRBV7-9	TRBJ1-1	CASRPQGDTEAFF
TRBV12-3/TRBV12-4	TRBJ2-1	CASSFLYVNEQFF
TRBV2	TRBJ2-3	CASSEEQGVEDTQYF
TRBV9	TRBJ1-6	CASSASSGTPLHF
TRBV28	TRBJ1-6	CASSRTPGAYNSPLHF
TRBV6-6	TRBJ2-5	CASSPWGRETQYF
TRBV5-1	TRBJ2-3	CASSSGAAGGTDTQYF
TRBV6-6	TRBJ2-1	CASSFGLAGPYNEQFF
TRBV5-6	TRBJ2-7	CASSFRGAYEQYF
TRBV4-3	TRBJ2-2	CASSQDRRWAGELFF
TRBV20-1	TRBJ1-1	CSAPPVSAGANTEAFF
TRBV20-1	TRBJ1-6	CSANSGTGVGSPLHF
TRBV5-1	TRBJ2-3	CASSRQGSSTDTQYF